The 11 T cell receptor beta chains listed next were all sequenced from one sample in a study of control samples from healthy donors and cancer patients. The repertoire was sequenced with immunoSEQ multiplex PCR; TCRdb's copy has only in-frame clones and lacks some. Found here are about 90,000 clones, more than 80% of them singletons; the top ten hold approximately 1.5%. The specimen sequenced was blood. Receptors were obtained from a woman in her thirties in good health.

The chain recombines TRBV28 with TRBJ2-7, with 7 bases matching TRBD2. Germline V gene sequence: CDR1 MDHEN, CDR2 SYDVKM. V trimming: 5 bases; J trimming: 4 bases; junction bases outside the gene matches: 8. The CDR3 extends over 14 amino acids. The CDR3 loop is CASSTGLGGYEQYF. CDR3 nucleotide sequence: TGTGCCAGCAGTACCGGACTAGGTGGGTACGAGCAGTACTTC.

The CDR3 reads CATSSAGAGANVLTF. DNA of the CDR3: TGTGCCACCAGCAGCGCGGGTGCTGGGGCCAACGTCCTGACTTTC. The chain carries TRBV15 and TRBJ2-6, with TRBD2 as a possible D gene (5 bases). The length of the CDR3 is 15 residues. Trimming stripped 3 bases from V and 2 bases from J, with 8 bases between. Germline CDR1 LNHNV, CDR2 YYDKDF (reference sequence).

CDR3 nucleotides: TGCGCCAGTATGGGACAGTCCAATCAGCCCCAGCATTTT. This encodes CASMGQSNQPQHF. This sequence joins TRBV10-2 and TRBJ1-5, with TRBD1 identical over 7 bases. Trimming removed 9 bases from V and 3 bases from J; junction bases left unmatched: 5. There are 13 residues in the CDR3. The germline V gene encodes CDR1 WSHSY and CDR2 SAAADI.

This clone was detected once. The chain links TRBV29-1 to TRBJ2-7, with 7 bases aligning to TRBD2. The CDR3 has 15 amino acids. Losses at the gene ends were 4 bases for V and 4 bases for J; bases not matched to a gene: 13. CDR1 is SQVTM, CDR2 ANQGSEA, per germline. The CDR3 DNA reads as TGCAGCGTTGCACCCACGGAGCGGGGCCGGTACGAGCAGTACTTC. This translates into CSVAPTERGRYEQYF.

The chain has TRBV19 and TRBJ2-2; 14 bases agree with TRBD2. J gave up 8 bases and V 3 bases, and 11 bases lay outside the gene matches. Per germline, CDR1 LNHDA and CDR2 SQIVND (reference sequence). There are 18 residues in the CDR3. Here the CDR3 reads CASSIGLAGGSLRGELFF. The DNA for the CDR3 is TGTGCCAGTAGTATTGGACTAGCGGGAGGTTCCCTGAGGGGGGAGCTGTTTTTT.

The rearrangement uses TRBV21-1 and TRBJ2-7. TRBV21-1 is a pseudogene segment. This CDR3 comprises 15 residues. The CDR3 region has the DNA TGTGCCAGCAGCAAAGCGCGCCGGCTCCCCTACGAGCAGTACTTC. It is translated as CASSKARRLPYEQYF.

This chain joins TRBV12-3 or TRBV12-4 and TRBJ2-5, with 8 bases aligning to TRBD2. J was trimmed by 1 base and V by 10 bases; bases with no gene match: 2. The CDR3 has 12 amino acids. CDR3 sequence (DNA): TGTGCCACAACTAGCGGCCAAGAGACCCAGTACTTC. Protein: CATTSGQETQYF.

This chain connects TRBV11-2 to TRBJ2-3; tentative D call: TRBD2 (5 bases). V lost 2 bases and J lost 4, with 13 bases in between. CDR1 and CDR2 from the germline V gene are SGHAT and FQNNGV. This CDR3 region has 15 residues. In DNA, the CDR3 is TGTGCCAGCAGCTTAAGCGGTACGGCCCCAGATACGCAGTATTTT. Protein: CASSLSGTAPDTQYF. Supplemented by reference TRBV11-2 and TRBJ2-3, the full variable domain reads EAGVAQSPRYKIIEKRQSVAFWCNPISGHATLYWYQQILGQGPKLLIQFQNNGVVDDSQLPKDRFSAERLKGVDSTLKIQPAKLEDSAVYLCASSLSGTAPDTQYFGPGTRLTVL.

This clone was recorded a few times. The chain has TRBV7-3 and TRBJ2-1, with D perhaps TRBD1 or TRBD2 (5 bases each). The CDR3 has 15 residues. Trimming took 4 bases from V and 4 from J, leaving 14 bases between them. Germline CDR1 and CDR2: SGHTA and FQGTGA. CDR3: CASSSGTASYNEQFF. CDR3 nucleotide sequence: TGTGCCAGCAGCTCGGGGACCGCGAGTTACAATGAGCAGTTCTTC.

Worth noting for this clone: One junction end does not reproduce the germline sequence, and a read error may be involved. The chain uses TRBV7-9 and TRBJ2-7; TRBD2 matches at 7 bases. Germline lookup yields CDR1 SEHNR and CDR2 FQNEAQ (reference sequence). CDR3 length equals 17 residues. The CDR3 region is CASSLADSDYLSYEQYF. The CDR3 nucleotides read TGTGCCAGCAGCCTAGCGGATTCGGACTATCTTTCCTACGAGCAGTACTTC.

This clone was detected once. This sequence joins TRBV7-2 and TRBJ1-4, with D possibly matching TRBD1 (5 bases). Trimming removed 3 bases at V and 5 bases at J, with 7 bases between. CDR3 size: 13 residues. Germline V gene lookup returns CDR1 SGHTA and CDR2 FQGNSA. CDR3 protein: CASSFDRNEKLFF. CDR3 coding DNA: TGTGCCAGCAGCTTTGACAGAAATGAAAAACTGTTTTTT.